The 6 T cell receptor beta chains given below trace back to one sample, sequenced in a study of CD8+ T cells in alopecia areata. Treatment of the sample: oral pan-JAK inhibitor, 5-10 mg twice daily. Reverse transcription of extracted RNA yielded cDNA, which provided the sequencing template. Generated by immunoSEQ multiplex PCR, the TCRdb table keeps only in-frame clones and is missing some. The data hold about 120,000 clones, with approximately 52% observed a single time. The sequenced sample was CD8+ T cells sorted from blood, obtained at week 4, from a patient treated with tofacitinib. The receptors stem from a human donor with alopecia areata.

This clone was detected only a few times. The V gene is TRBV29-1, the J gene TRBJ2-7; D call uncertain. Trimming took 0 bases from V and 3 from J, leaving 9 bases between them. Germline lookup yields CDR1 SQVTM and CDR2 ANQGSEA. The CDR3 runs 13 residues. The CDR3 nucleotides read TGCAGCGTTGAAGATAAAGAGGTCTACGAGCAGTACTTC. Its protein product is CSVEDKEVYEQYF.

This clone was seen more than once but under ten times. The rearrangement links TRBV29-1 to TRBJ2-7; D gene unclear. V was pared by 6 bases and J by 0 bases, with 9 bases between. This CDR3 contains 12 residues. Germline V gene data show CDR1 as SQVTM and CDR2 as ANQGSEA. CDR3 sequence reads: CSVDLDSYEQYF. The CDR3 region has the DNA TGCAGCGTCGACCTGGACTCCTACGAGCAGTACTTC.

The rearrangement links TRBV29-1 to TRBJ2-7, with D perhaps matching TRBD1 (6 bases). This CDR3 has 13 amino acids. V lost 2 bases to trimming and J lost 3 bases, with 11 bases between them. CDR1 SQVTM and CDR2 ANQGSEA come from the germline V gene. The CDR3 is CSVERQENYEQYF. CDR3 in DNA: TGCAGCGTTGAACGACAGGAAAACTACGAGCAGTACTTC.

V and J are TRBV30 and TRBJ1-1; 8 nucleotides agree with TRBD1. This CDR3 comprises 13 residues. J was trimmed by 2 bases and V by 7 bases; bases with no gene match: 6. CDR1 and CDR2 from the germline V gene are GTSNPN and SVGIG (reference sequence). The DNA of the CDR3 is TGTGCCTCGGGACAGGTCGTAAACACTGAAGCTTTCTTT. Translation: CASGQVVNTEAFF.

The rearrangement joins TRBV29-1 to TRBJ2-1; the match to TRBD2 covers 10 bases. V lost 3 bases, J lost 9 bases, and 5 bases stayed unmatched. Germline-derived CDR1 and CDR2 are SQVTM and ANQGSEA. The CDR3 has 13 amino acids. This CDR3 reads CSVEKRGGVEQFF. CDR3 bases: TGCAGCGTTGAGAAGCGGGGGGGCGTTGAGCAGTTCTTC.

This clone was counted between two and nine times. The chain links TRBV7-8 to TRBJ2-2, with TRBD2 matching 7 bases. Germline CDR1 SGHVS, CDR2 FQNEAQ. This CDR3 comprises 16 residues. Losses at the gene ends were 2 bases for V and 2 bases for J; bases not matched to a gene: 5. This CDR3 reads CASSLQGLYNTGELFF. CDR3 coding DNA: TGTGCCAGCAGCTTACAGGGACTATATAACACCGGGGAGCTGTTTTTT.